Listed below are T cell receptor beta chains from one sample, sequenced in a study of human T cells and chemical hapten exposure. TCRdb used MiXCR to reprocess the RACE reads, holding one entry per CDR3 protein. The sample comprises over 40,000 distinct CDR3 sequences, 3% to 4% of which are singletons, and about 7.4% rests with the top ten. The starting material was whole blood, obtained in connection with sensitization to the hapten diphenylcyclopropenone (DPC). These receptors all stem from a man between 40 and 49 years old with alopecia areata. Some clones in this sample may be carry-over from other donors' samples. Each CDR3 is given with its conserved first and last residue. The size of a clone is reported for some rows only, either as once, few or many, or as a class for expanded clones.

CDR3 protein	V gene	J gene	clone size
CASSPPTGTWTQYF	TRBV18	TRBJ2-5	.
CAISELGQGRNEQFF	TRBV10-3	TRBJ2-1	many
CASSVDRAPNTEAFF	TRBV9	TRBJ1-1	many
CSATRTGGTDTQYF	TRBV20-1	TRBJ2-3	many
CASSERTGGVRDTEAFF	TRBV12-3/TRBV12-4	TRBJ1-1	many
CASSLEGSTDTQYF	TRBV3-1	TRBJ2-3	many
CASSLDGAGELFF	TRBV5-1	TRBJ2-2	many
CASSWERGAGANVLTF	TRBV19	TRBJ2-6	few
CASSLAVETGELFF	TRBV27	TRBJ2-2	.
CASSQDLGTSGRYEQFF	TRBV3-1	TRBJ2-1	many
CASSLATSGRNNEQFF	TRBV7-6	TRBJ2-1	.
CASSLTTTITGELFF	TRBV7-3	TRBJ2-2	few
CASSWIDRNSPLHF	TRBV5-6	TRBJ1-6	many
CASSLEPSSYEQYF	TRBV7-2	TRBJ2-7	few
CATSRDPGTGAEAFF	TRBV15	TRBJ1-1	many
CASSQDPGNDSPLHF	TRBV4-3	TRBJ1-6	.
CASSSHGQGGEQYF	TRBV7-3	TRBJ2-7	many
CSARGTGAHLTQYF	TRBV20-1	TRBJ2-3	many
CASSYTRYNEQFF	TRBV6-5	TRBJ2-1	many
CASSPSVGSHSNQPQHF	TRBV4-1	TRBJ1-5	many
CASSFSPPLDTQYF	TRBV12-3/TRBV12-4	TRBJ2-3	many
CAWSVVGDEAFF	TRBV30	TRBJ1-1	many
CSAHFGVSGTDTQYF	TRBV20-1	TRBJ2-3	many
CASSRLAVVGEQYF	TRBV28	TRBJ2-7	many
CASSPGTGRRKTQYF	TRBV28	TRBJ2-5	few
CASSLRLAGPNEQFF	TRBV7-3	TRBJ2-1	many
CASSLATGTDTQYF	TRBV5-1	TRBJ2-3	few
CSARVYEPGQGVYGYTF	TRBV20-1	TRBJ1-2	many
CASSDGQGAKTSLYEQYF	TRBV7-9	TRBJ2-7	many
CASSDRGLNEQYF	TRBV3-1	TRBJ2-7	many
CASSVGETQPQHF	TRBV25-1	TRBJ1-5	many
CASSYSGRLTVQYF	TRBV6-2/TRBV6-3	TRBJ2-7	many
CAISDSGGTLEQYF	TRBV10-3	TRBJ2-7	large
CASSSGAGVLGSNEQFF	TRBV11-3	TRBJ2-1	many
CASSLSGTGGVEQYF	TRBV5-4	TRBJ2-7	few
CASSRQGAYEQYF	TRBV12-3/TRBV12-4	TRBJ2-7	many
CASRPASEGLTDTQYF	TRBV10-2	TRBJ2-3	few
CASRNSPAYEQYF	TRBV12-3/TRBV12-4	TRBJ2-7	few
CASSPAAAGEETQYF	TRBV6-2/TRBV6-3	TRBJ2-5	many
CASSVASGRNTGELFF	TRBV25-1	TRBJ2-2	.
CASSQGQGAPSYEQYF	TRBV4-2	TRBJ2-7	many
CASNLLAGADTQYF	TRBV6-2/TRBV6-3	TRBJ2-3	many
CSAKQAGLEKLFF	TRBV29-1	TRBJ1-4	many
CASSLRPPRGGYTF	TRBV27	TRBJ1-2	many
CASSEVIAVGTDTQYF	TRBV6-1	TRBJ2-3	many
CATALAGYNNEQFF	TRBV24-1	TRBJ2-1	many
CSARGGGQGEFYEQYF	TRBV20-1	TRBJ2-7	many
CASSLAAVRDEQYF	TRBV7-2	TRBJ2-7	many
CASSLRGTGEFDGYTF	TRBV11-2	TRBJ1-2	many
CASSPPAGEQFF	TRBV27	TRBJ2-1	many
CASSGAGGLSGANVLTF	TRBV5-6	TRBJ2-6	.
CASSRFGAADEKLFF	TRBV28	TRBJ1-4	many
CATSDLEAGDNEQFF	TRBV24-1	TRBJ2-1	few
CASSWGGQPNQPQHF	TRBV5-6	TRBJ1-5	many
CASSLQGTYNEQFF	TRBV6-2/TRBV6-3	TRBJ2-1	many
CSASFLAGVPGDEQFF	TRBV20-1	TRBJ2-1	many